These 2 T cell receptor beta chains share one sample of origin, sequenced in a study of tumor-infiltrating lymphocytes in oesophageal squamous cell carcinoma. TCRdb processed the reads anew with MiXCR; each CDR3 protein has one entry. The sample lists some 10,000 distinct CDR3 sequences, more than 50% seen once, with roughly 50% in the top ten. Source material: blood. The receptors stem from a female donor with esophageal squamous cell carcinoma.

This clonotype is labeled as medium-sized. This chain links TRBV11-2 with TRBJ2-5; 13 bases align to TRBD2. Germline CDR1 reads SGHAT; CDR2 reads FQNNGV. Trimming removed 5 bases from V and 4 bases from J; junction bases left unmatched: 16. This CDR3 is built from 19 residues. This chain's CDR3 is CASSPRPPTSGRPLETQYF. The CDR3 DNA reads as TGTGCCAGCAGCCCACGCCCCCCGACTAGCGGGAGGCCATTAGAGACCCAGTACTTC. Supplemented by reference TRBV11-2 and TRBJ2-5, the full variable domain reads EAGVAQSPRYKIIEKRQSVAFWCNPISGHATLYWYQQILGQGPKLLIQFQNNGVVDDSQLPKDRFSAERLKGVDSTLKIQPAKLEDSAVYLCASSPRPPTSGRPLETQYFGPGTRLLVL.

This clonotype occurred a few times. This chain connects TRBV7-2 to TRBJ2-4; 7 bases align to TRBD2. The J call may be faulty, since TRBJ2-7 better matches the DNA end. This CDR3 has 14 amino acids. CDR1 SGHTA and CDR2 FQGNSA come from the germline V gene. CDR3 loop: CASSPWTSSYEQYF. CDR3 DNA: TGTGCCAGCAGCCCCTGGACTAGTTCCTACGAGCAGTACTTC.